These 25 T cell receptor beta chains originate from one sample sequenced in a study of blood T cell repertoires in COVID-19. TCRdb keeps only in-frame clones here, not all; method: immunoSEQ multiplex PCR. The repertoire holds 400,000 or so clones, 87% seen once, with around 1.9% in the top ten. The sequenced sample was PBMCs or T cells enriched from blood (not recorded which). These receptors came from a man in his forties in a cohort exposed to, infected with or recovered from COVID-19 (not recorded which).

The chain uses TRBV27 and TRBJ2-1; 14 bases line up with TRBD2. In germline, CDR1 is MNHEY, CDR2 SMNVEV (reference sequence). V lost 4 bases to trimming and J lost 15 bases; unmatched junction nucleotides: 5. This CDR3 comprises 13 residues. CDR3 amino acids: CASSWTSGRIGFF. The CDR3 bases are TGTGCCAGCAGTTGGACTAGCGGGAGGATAGGGTTCTTC.

The chain carries TRBV18 and TRBJ2-2, with 9 bases identical to TRBD2. Germline V lookup: CDR1 KGHSH, CDR2 LQKENI. This CDR3 region has 17 residues. Trimming cost V 5 bases and J 1 base; bases outside gene matches: 8. DNA of the CDR3: TGTGCCAGCTCATCGCTCCGACTAGCGGAGAACACCGGGGAGCTGTTTTTT. It codes for CASSSLRLAENTGELFF.

The chain couples TRBV19 to TRBJ2-2; D gene uncertain. The CDR3 spans 13 residues. Germline V CDR1 and CDR2: LNHDA, SQIVND (reference sequence). V lost 4 bases to trimming and J lost 8 bases, with 11 bases between them. The CDR3 loop reads CASSKSERGELFF. DNA of the CDR3: TGTGCCAGTAGTAAAAGCGAGCGAGGGGAGCTGTTTTTT.

The chain is built from TRBV7-3 and TRBJ2-1, with 11 bases lining up with TRBD2. The CDR3 length is 18 residues. The germline V gene encodes CDR1 SGHTA and CDR2 FQGTGA. The ends lost 4 bases at V and 0 bases at J; junction bases unmatched: 8. This CDR3 is CASSSTSGSWSSYNEQFF. CDR3 DNA: TGTGCCAGCAGCTCAACTAGCGGGAGTTGGAGCTCCTACAATGAGCAGTTCTTC. Supplemented by reference TRBV7-3 and TRBJ2-1, the full variable domain reads GAGVSQTPSNKVTEKGKYVELRCDPISGHTALYWYRQSLGQGPEFLIYFQGTGAADDSGLPNDRFFAVRPEGSVSTLKIQRTERGDSAVYLCASSSTSGSWSSYNEQFFGPGTRLTVL.

This clone came up once. V gene TRBV7-2 combines with J gene TRBJ2-1, with D possibly TRBD2 on 6 matching bases. Germline V gives CDR1 SGHTA, CDR2 FQGNSA. The CDR3 consists of 15 residues. V lost 2 bases to trimming and J lost 7 bases, with 15 bases between them. CDR3: CASSLPTNGRNEQFF. CDR3 in DNA: TGTGCCAGCAGCTTACCAACGAACGGGAGAAATGAGCAGTTCTTC.

The chain combines TRBV6-4 with TRBJ2-1, with TRBD2 identical over 11 bases. CDR1 MRHNA and CDR2 SNTAGT come from the germline V gene. The V segment lost 2 bases and the J segment 9 bases; nucleotides outside the gene matches: 9. There are 16 residues in the CDR3. CDR3: CASSDTTLAGASEQFF. CDR3 in DNA: TGTGCCAGCAGTGACACCACACTAGCGGGAGCTAGTGAGCAGTTCTTC.

V and J are TRBV3-1 (or the pseudogene TRBV3-2) and TRBJ1-6; D might be TRBD1 (5 bases). Germline CDR1 reads LGHDT; CDR2 reads YNNKEL (reference sequence). CDR3 length equals 14 residues. Trimming cost V 3 bases and J 9 bases, with 12 bases left between them. Here the CDR3 DNA reads TGTGCCAGCAGCCACGGGGGGAGGGGTTCACCCCTCCACTTT. Translating gives CASSHGGRGSPLHF.

CDR3 sequence (DNA): TGTGCCAGCAGCGTAGCTTCGGGAGGTTTCTACAATGAGCAGTTCTTC. Its translation: CASSVASGGFYNEQFF. The chain employs TRBV9 and TRBJ2-1; 7 bases fit TRBD2. Trimming removed 0 bases from V and 3 bases from J; junction bases left unmatched: 6. This CDR3 contains 16 residues. CDR1 and CDR2 (germline): SGDLS, YYNGEE. Together with reference TRBV9 and TRBJ2-1, the CDR3 gives the full variable domain: DSGVTQTPKHLITATGQRVTLRCSPRSGDLSVYWYQQSLDQGLQFLIQYYNGEERAKGNILERFSAQQFPDLHSELNLSSLELGDSALYFCASSVASGGFYNEQFFGPGTRLTVL.

The chain has TRBV21-1 and TRBJ1-2; the table's D call TRBD1 went unverified against the DNA. TRBV21-1 corresponds to a pseudogene. The CDR3 consists of 13 residues. CDR3 region: CASSKGGGDGYTF. CDR3 bases: TGTGCCAGCAGCAAAGGAGGGGGAGATGGCTACACCTTC.

The chain is built from TRBV29-1 and TRBJ1-1, with 7 bases identical to TRBD1. The V segment lost 6 bases and the J segment 2 bases; nucleotides outside the gene matches: 6. CDR3 size: 13 residues. The germline V gene encodes CDR1 SQVTM and CDR2 ANQGSEA. The CDR3 coding sequence is TGCAGCGTAAGACAGGGTTTAAACACTGAAGCTTTCTTT. Its translation is CSVRQGLNTEAFF.

This rearrangement joins TRBV5-5 to TRBJ2-7, with 9 nucleotides matching TRBD1. The CDR3 loop spans 14 amino acids. Germline lookup yields CDR1 SGHKS and CDR2 YYEKEE (reference sequence). The V segment lost 2 bases and the J segment 5 bases; nucleotides outside the gene matches: 5. CDR3 nucleotide sequence: TGTGCCAGCAGCTTACGGACAGGGGAGAACGAGCAGTACTTC. The encoded protein is CASSLRTGENEQYF.

CDR3 loop: CASTLTSGGAEQYF. The CDR3 nucleotides are TGCGCCAGCACCCTCACTTCTGGTGGGGCCGAGCAGTACTTC. The chain uses TRBV5-1 and TRBJ2-7, with D perhaps TRBD1 (5 bases). Germline assignment: CDR1 SGHRS and CDR2 YFSETQ. There are 14 residues in the CDR3. V lost 6 bases to trimming and J lost 6 bases, with 19 bases between them. The complete variable domain, with remaining parts taken from reference TRBV5-1 and TRBJ2-7, reads KAGVTQTPRYLIKTRGQQVTLSCSPISGHRSVSWYQQTPGQGLQFLFEYFSETQRNKGNFPGRFSGRQFSNSRSEMNVSTLELGDSALYLCASTLTSGGAEQYFGPGTRLTVT.

The V gene is TRBV7-9, the J gene TRBJ2-1, with 7 bases lining up with TRBD2. V lost 5 bases to trimming and J lost 2 bases; unmatched junction nucleotides: 15. The germline CDR1 and CDR2 sequences are SEHNR and FQNEAQ (reference sequence). The CDR3 covers 18 residues. The CDR3 sequence: CASSPHYGGRKTYNEQFF. CDR3 DNA: TGTGCCAGCAGCCCCCACTATGGCGGGAGAAAAACCTACAATGAGCAGTTCTTC. The full variable domain, its missing parts supplied by reference TRBV7-9 and TRBJ2-1, is DTGVSQNPRHKITKRGQNVTFRCDPISEHNRLYWYRQTLGQGPEFLTYFQNEAQLEKSRLLSDRFSAERPKGSFSTLEIQRTEQGDSAMYLCASSPHYGGRKTYNEQFFGPGTRLTVL.

The genes are TRBV25-1 and TRBJ1-2; D gene ambiguous. The CDR3 is made up of 14 amino acids. V was shortened by 7 bases and J by 0 bases, with 12 bases between the two germline ends. Per germline, CDR1 MGHDK and CDR2 SYGVNS. CDR3: CASIPTGANYGYTF. The CDR3 DNA reads as TGTGCCAGCATCCCCACGGGAGCTAACTATGGCTACACCTTC.

This sequence joins TRBV2 and TRBJ1-5; D is possibly TRBD1 (5 bases). The CDR3 contains 13 residues. Trimming stripped 3 bases from V and 6 bases from J, with 9 bases between. Germline-derived CDR1 and CDR2 are SNHLY and FYNNEI. DNA for the CDR3: TGTGCCAGCAGTGAGGGGCCCGGTCAGCCCCAGCATTTT. This gives the protein CASSEGPGQPQHF.

This chain joins TRBV24-1 and TRBJ2-1; D unresolved. V dropped 5 bases and J dropped 6 bases, with 13 bases sitting between them. Germline-derived CDR1 and CDR2 are KGHDR and SFDVKD. This CDR3 region has 14 residues. The chain's CDR3 is CATSAPDTRNEQFF. The CDR3 DNA reads TGTGCCACCAGTGCCCCTGACACCCGCAATGAGCAGTTCTTC.

J is TRBJ2-4 and V is TRBV29-1; 7 bases line up with TRBD2. The CDR3 loop spans 12 amino acids. With V trimmed by 3 bases and J by 7 bases, 3 bases remained unmatched. From germline, CDR1 is SQVTM and CDR2 ANQGSEA. This chain's CDR3 is CSVEAGGNIQYF. DNA for the CDR3: TGCAGCGTTGAGGCCGGGGGGAACATTCAGTACTTC.

The rearrangement joins TRBV28 to TRBJ2-1; D possibly corresponds to TRBD1 (6 bases). The CDR3 extends over 14 amino acids. V was cut by 5 bases and J by 6 bases, with 14 bases left in between. Germline loops: CDR1 MDHEN, CDR2 SYDVKM. The CDR3 region is CASSPSGTSNEQFF. CDR3 sequence (DNA): TGTGCCAGCAGTCCCTCCGGGACAAGCAATGAGCAGTTCTTC.

CDR3 region: CASSLNGQGDVETQYF. CDR3 DNA: TGCGCCAGCAGCTTAAACGGACAGGGGGACGTAGAGACCCAGTACTTC. The rearrangement links TRBV5-1 to TRBJ2-5; 10 nucleotides match TRBD1. CDR3 length equals 16 residues. Germline CDR1 SGHRS, CDR2 YFSETQ. V shed 2 bases, J shed 4 bases, and the junction held 8 bases outside the gene matches.

The chain's CDR3 is CASSPGLGHNEQFF. The CDR3 DNA sequence: TGCGCCAGCAGCCCAGGACTGGGCCACAATGAGCAGTTCTTC. The chain has TRBV4-1 and TRBJ2-1, with D tentatively TRBD2 (5 bases). Germline V gene sequence: CDR1 MGHRA, CDR2 YSYEKL. This CDR3 contains 14 residues. The ends were cut back, 4 bases at V and 5 bases at J, with 12 bases in the middle.

The chain recombines TRBV5-1 with TRBJ2-1; D gene ambiguous. The CDR3 has 14 residues. V gave up 1 base and J gave up 2 bases, with 7 bases separating them. Germline assignment: CDR1 SGHRS and CDR2 YFSETQ. The CDR3 nucleotides read TGCGCCAGCAGCTTGTCCACGGCCTACAATGAGCAGTTCTTC. Amino acid sequence: CASSLSTAYNEQFF.

The rearrangement uses TRBV6-5 and TRBJ2-1, with 11 bases that match TRBD2. J lost 8 bases, V lost 8 bases, and 8 bases had no gene match. This CDR3 comprises 14 residues. Germline V gives CDR1 MNHEY, CDR2 SVGAGI. The DNA for the CDR3 is TGTGCCAGCGCAGAACTAGCGGGAGTCGATGAGCAGTTCTTC. Protein: CASAELAGVDEQFF.

The chain combines TRBV11-2 with TRBJ2-1, with 8 bases matching TRBD2. From germline, CDR1 is SGHAT and CDR2 FQNNGV. Losses at the gene ends were 3 bases for V and 8 bases for J; bases not matched to a gene: 9. The CDR3 runs 15 residues. The CDR3 coding sequence is TGTGCCAGCAGCTTCCATCTAGCGGGTACGGATGAGCAGTTCTTC. Translated: CASSFHLAGTDEQFF.

The CDR3 DNA reads as TGTGCCAGCAGCTTGGACAGGGTTGGAAACACCATATATTTT. Amino acid sequence: CASSLDRVGNTIYF. The V call is TRBV5-4, the J call TRBJ1-3; TRBD1 might be the D (6 bases). The V gene lost 0 bases and the J gene lost 3 bases, with 7 bases spanning the gap. Germline V CDR1 and CDR2: SGHNT, YYREEE (reference sequence). The CDR3 length is 14 residues.

The table lists this clone with many counts. CDR3 DNA sequence: TGCGCCAGCAGCCCAGCGGAGAGCTCCTACAATGAGCAGTTCTTC. This translates into CASSPAESSYNEQFF. The J gene is TRBJ2-1, the V gene TRBV4-1, with a tentative D call TRBD2 (5 bases). The CDR3 consists of 15 residues. V gave up 4 bases and J gave up 0 bases, with 10 bases separating them. From germline, CDR1 is MGHRA and CDR2 YSYEKL.